This is a list of T cell receptor beta chains from one sample in a study of T cell responses to AZD1222 COVID-19 vaccine. The method was immunoSEQ multiplex PCR; TCRdb's version includes in-frame clones alone and lacks a portion of them. The data show about 73,000 clones, 89% seen once. This specimen was peripheral blood, taken 28 days after the second AZD1222 dose. These receptors were taken from an adult who received the AZD1222 COVID-19 vaccine. Each CDR3 is given with its conserved first and last residue. The D gene is left open where the match is weak. A row's size may be missing; if present it is once, few, many or a size class.

TRBJ1-5	NA	NA	TRBV4-1	TGCGCCAGCAGCCAAGACCCCGGGGATCAGCCCCAGCATTTT	CASSQDPGDQPQHF
TRBJ1-2	NA	TRBD1	TRBV5-1	TGCGCCAGCAGCAAACGGGACAGGGCTAACCATGGCTACACCTTC	CASSKRDRANHGYTF
TRBJ2-1	NA	TRBD2	TRBV7-9	TGTGCCAGCACCCGAATAGCGGGAAGGAATGAGCAGTTCTTC	CASTRIAGRNEQFF
TRBJ1-5	NA	NA	TRBV7-2	TGTGCCAGCAGCTTACTAATGGGGCAAAGCAATCAGCCCCAGCATTTT	CASSLLMGQSNQPQHF
TRBJ2-6	few	NA	TRBV5-1	TGCGCCAGCAGTGAGGGTCCATCTGGGGCCAACGTCCTGACTTTC	CASSEGPSGANVLTF
TRBJ1-5	NA	NA	TRBV27	TGTGCCAGCAGTTCCTCGCTGGGTCAGCCCCAGCATTTT	CASSSSLGQPQHF
TRBJ2-5	NA	NA	TRBV7-9	TGTGCCAGCAGCTTAGCGTTTGGGGGGGAGACCCAGTACTTC	CASSLAFGGETQYF
TRBJ1-1	NA	NA	TRBV2	TGTGCCAGCAGTGCCCAGGAGTTTATCGGCACTGAAGCTTTCTTT	CASSAQEFIGTEAFF
TRBJ1-1	few	NA	TRBV5-1	TGCGCCAGCAGCTTGGTATCCCCGAACACTGAAGCTTTCTTT	CASSLVSPNTEAFF
TRBJ2-1	once	TRBD1	TRBV18	TGTGCCAGCTCCTCCGGACAGGTCTACAATGAGCAGTTCTTC	CASSSGQVYNEQFF